A single sample is the source of the 13 T cell receptor beta chains below, sequenced in a study of blood T cell repertoires in COVID-19. Profiling relied on immunoSEQ multiplex PCR, and the TCRdb table lists in-frame clones only, not all of them. The sample has about 330,000 clones; about 87% are singletons. Sequenced: peripheral blood. The source is a man under 40 with COVID-19, enrolled during active disease.

V and J are TRBV6-5 and TRBJ1-1; tentatively, D is TRBD1 (5 bases). Germline CDR1 reads MNHEY; CDR2 reads SVGAGI. The CDR3 is made up of 15 amino acids. V was shortened by 1 base and J by 10 bases, with 19 bases between the two germline ends. The CDR3 sequence is CASSYYASWAGRAFF. The CDR3 bases are TGTGCCAGCAGTTACTATGCGTCTTGGGCAGGGCGAGCTTTCTTT.

The gene calls are TRBV6-5 and TRBJ1-2, with D perhaps matching TRBD1 (5 bases). CDR3 size: 15 residues. V was cut by 0 bases and J by 5 bases, with 13 bases left in between. The germline V gene encodes CDR1 MNHEY and CDR2 SVGAGI. The CDR3 DNA follows: TGTGCCAGCAGTTACTCTCATGGCGGGGGATATGGCTACACCTTC. It specifies CASSYSHGGGYGYTF.

V usage is TRBV4-3 and J usage is TRBJ2-1; possible D gene TRBD1, 6 bases. The CDR3 totals 13 residues. Trimming pared 4 bases from V and 6 bases from J, leaving 10 bases between. Germline values: CDR1 LGHNA, CDR2 YSLEER. CDR3 sequence reads: CASSPGQLNEQFF. As DNA, the CDR3 is TGCGCCAGCAGCCCAGGACAGCTCAATGAGCAGTTCTTC.

The chain has TRBV3-1 (or the pseudogene TRBV3-2) and TRBJ2-2, with 8 positions matching TRBD2. The CDR3 extends over 16 amino acids. Germline V lookup: CDR1 LGHDT, CDR2 YNNKEL (reference sequence). Trimming took 5 bases from V and 1 from J; bases not matched to a gene: 6. The CDR3 DNA is TGTGCCAGCAGCACCCGGGAGGGGAAGAACACCGGGGAGCTGTTTTTT. Translated, it gives CASSTREGKNTGELFF.

This chain uses TRBV7-9 with TRBJ1-2; D gene uncertain. With 1 base removed from V and 3 bases from J, the gap between germline ends came to 3 bases. Germline V gene lookup returns CDR1 SEHNR and CDR2 FQNEAQ (reference sequence). The CDR3 has 12 residues. The CDR3 DNA reads TGTGCCAGCAGCTTAGGAGACTATGGCTACACCTTC. This sequence encodes CASSLGDYGYTF.

This clone is a singleton in its sample. The CDR3 region is CASRSPGQTIYGYTF. CDR3 sequence (DNA): TGTGCCAGCAGGTCCCCGGGACAGACCATCTATGGCTACACCTTC. The chain links TRBV6-5 to TRBJ1-2, with TRBD1 matching over 7 bases. After removal of 6 bases from V and 4 bases from J, the junction contained 11 bases not matched to a gene. The CDR3 is made up of 15 amino acids. Germline CDR1 MNHEY, CDR2 SVGAGI.

V usage is TRBV5-5 and J usage is TRBJ1-1, with no clear D. There are 15 residues in the CDR3. Per germline, CDR1 SGHKS and CDR2 YYEKEE (reference sequence). V shed 0 bases and J shed 6 bases, with 15 bases lying between them. The CDR3 DNA is TGTGCCAGCAGCTTGGCGACGGGTTTGGTCGCTGAAGCTTTCTTT. Translating gives CASSLATGLVAEAFF.

This clone came up once. V usage is TRBV7-2 and J usage is TRBJ2-7; D is ambiguous. Germline lookup yields CDR1 SGHTA and CDR2 FQGNSA. Trimming left V 1 base short and J 3 bases short, with 10 bases between. The CDR3 runs 14 residues. The CDR3 sequence is CASSLGPGYYEQYF. CDR3 nucleotides: TGTGCCAGCAGCTTAGGTCCAGGATACTACGAGCAGTACTTC. Full variable domain (outside the CDR3, taken from reference TRBV7-2 and TRBJ2-7): GAGVSQSPSNKVTEKGKDVELRCDPISGHTALYWYRQSLGQGLEFLIYFQGNSAPDKSGLPSDRFSAERTGGSVSTLTIQRTQQEDSAVYLCASSLGPGYYEQYFGPGTRLTVT.

The rearrangement uses TRBV5-1 and TRBJ2-7; 7 bases align to TRBD1. V lost 0 bases and J lost 1; bases outside the gene matches: 4. Germline V CDR1 and CDR2: SGHRS, YFSETQ. The CDR3 extends over 15 amino acids. The CDR3 loop reads CASSLDRGYSYEQYF. In DNA form, the CDR3 reads TGCGCCAGCAGCTTGGACAGGGGCTATTCCTACGAGCAGTACTTC.

The V and J genes are TRBV21-1 and TRBJ2-1; the table's D gene call, TRBD2, was not cross checked with the DNA. TRBV21-1 is a listed pseudogene. The CDR3 is 18 amino acids. CDR3 region: CASSKALSSGQCYNEQFF. Here the CDR3 DNA reads TGTGCCAGCAGCAAAGCGCTTTCTAGCGGGCAATGCTACAATGAGCAGTTCTTC.

The CDR3 loop is CASSLGPGPSTDTQYF. Written as DNA, the CDR3 is TGTGCCAGCAGCTTAGGGCCAGGGCCTAGCACAGATACGCAGTATTTT. The chain recombines TRBV7-8 with TRBJ2-3, with D perhaps TRBD1 (5 bases). Per the germline V gene, CDR1 is SGHVS and CDR2 is FQNEAQ. With 1 base removed from V and 0 bases from J, the gap between germline ends came to 11 bases. The CDR3 contains 16 residues.

The J gene is TRBJ1-2, the V gene TRBV7-9, with D unresolved. Deletions cut 4 bases from V and 5 bases from J, with 8 bases between. The germline V gene encodes CDR1 SEHNR and CDR2 FQNEAQ (reference sequence). This CDR3 region has 12 residues. The CDR3 loop is CASSSPRYGYTF. Written as DNA, the CDR3 is TGTGCCAGCAGCTCCCCCAGGTATGGCTACACCTTC.

This chain uses TRBV19 with TRBJ1-1; perhaps TRBD1 as D (5 bases). This CDR3 contains 15 residues. CDR1 and CDR2 (germline): LNHDA, SQIVND (reference sequence). V lost 2 bases and J 2 bases, leaving 12 bases between the germline ends. The CDR3 coding sequence is TGTGCCAGTAGTATAAGTTTGCAGGGAAACACTGAAGCTTTCTTT. Protein: CASSISLQGNTEAFF.